Listed below are T cell receptor beta chains from one sample, sequenced in a study of shared clonotypes between healthy human individuals. The repertoire was sequenced with immunoSEQ multiplex PCR; TCRdb's copy has only in-frame clones and lacks some. The repertoire consists of 550,000 to 850,000 clones, with about 74% occurring once and the leading ten covering over 1.5%. The sample was memory CD4+ T cells sorted from blood. The receptors derive from a woman aged 25-40 years in good health. Both conserved end residues are part of each CDR3. D genes are given only for firm matches. Only some rows state a clone size, as once, few, many or a class for expanded clones.

abundance | j_gene | v_gene | d_gene | CDR3aa
NA | TRBJ2-7 | TRBV4-2 | NA | CASSSLDYEQYF
NA | TRBJ2-1 | TRBV30 | TRBD2 | CAWSVRASGPNNEQFF
few | TRBJ2-7 | TRBV11-2 | TRBD2 | CASSRTSGSSSPYEQYF
NA | TRBJ1-4 | TRBV19 | NA | CASSIRLATNEKLFF
NA | TRBJ2-5 | TRBV5-6 | NA | CASSSPPTQETQYF
NA | TRBJ2-7 | TRBV7-9 | TRBD2 | CASSSGLVYEQYF
NA | TRBJ2-7 | TRBV28 | TRBD2 | CASASGSSYEQYF
few | TRBJ2-3 | TRBV28 | NA | CASSLGYRASTDTQYF
few | TRBJ1-1 | TRBV6-5 | NA | CASIGWQNTEAFF
NA | TRBJ1-2 | TRBV6-1 | TRBD1 | CASSRTGDYGYTF
NA | TRBJ2-7 | TRBV21-1 | NA | CASSKPTQRETLYEQYF
NA | TRBJ1-3 | TRBV28 | NA | CASTPPRDAGNTIYF
NA | TRBJ2-7 | TRBV5-1 | NA | CASSLAGTIAAEQYF
once | TRBJ1-2 | TRBV27 | NA | CASSPQTPGVGLGYTF
NA | TRBJ1-1 | TRBV18 | TRBD1 | CASSPGQGAWNTEAFF
NA | TRBJ2-5 | TRBV4-2 | NA | CASSQPLHGGRRQETQYF
once | TRBJ2-2 | TRBV27 | NA | CASSLWLGGVTGELFF
NA | TRBJ2-7 | TRBV27 | NA | CASSLSSVVEQYF
NA | TRBJ1-2 | TRBV5-1 | TRBD1 | CASSLARGPDGYTF
NA | TRBJ1-3 | TRBV7-9 | NA | CASSLQGGFGNTIYF
NA | TRBJ2-1 | TRBV2 | TRBD2 | CASTFPGLGYNEQFF
few | TRBJ1-1 | TRBV15 | NA | CATSSPGRRNTEAFF
NA | TRBJ1-1 | TRBV27 | NA | CASRPAGGGITEAFF